This T cell receptor (beta chain) was sequenced in a study of beta chain features in type 1 diabetes (dated 2018 in TCRdb). In the study overall: Mean age, gender distribution, total cell number and subset yield did not differ between patients and healthy donors. A total of 90 million to 120 million sorted cells were examined across all samples, and a strong correlation was observed between cell number per subset and RNA yield. The study compared TCRB repertoires of sorted circulating CD4+ T cell subsets between recently diagnosed type 1 diabetes patients and matched healthy donors. Regulatory and stem cell-like memory subsets were obtained from only 8 patients and roughly 8 healthy donors, while naive and central memory subsets were obtained from all 30 or so donors.

In the case of this clone: What antigen it recognizes has not been identified. Base qualities are missing; no much larger clone stands one base away.

Per the germline V gene, MNHNS is the CDR1 and SASEGT is the CDR2. The cysteine opens and the phenylalanine closes a CDR3 of 16 amino acids. Only the CDR3 DNA stays, 48 bases, in frame from base 1. The trim is 4 bases for V and 2 bases for J, with a gap of 15 bases between the germline ends. The High Capacity cDNA Reverse Transcription Kit was used to reverse transcribe all of the isolated RNA, meaning that expressed TCRB transcripts were what got sequenced. Deep immunoSEQ sequencing was performed on naive, central memory and regulatory T cell samples, with an average of around 3.5 million total reads per sample. Sorted cells were lysed in RLT buffer and RNA was extracted with DNase-treated RNeasy Micro or Mini kits, depending on cell number. To prevent cross-contamination, every cell subset was processed on its own, while patient and healthy donor samples were processed together. TCRB sequences were amplified from cDNA with the immunoSEQ multiplex PCR, producing 87-bp fragments spanning the CDR3 region. The amplicons were sequenced using the Illumina HiSeq platform. Turning to the authors' computational methods: Synthetic template baselines were used to correct PCR bias computationally, reads within Hamming distance 2 were collapsed, and singletons that could not be merged were discarded. Reads were aligned to IMGT to assign V, D and J genes, CDR3 length, and insertions or deletions at six rearrangement sites. Within each subset, clonotype counts were normalized to sorted cell number, after which true diversity and Gini coefficients were computed with the tcR R package. The overlap coefficient, calculated on TCRB nucleotide sequences, was used to quantify repertoire sharing. Here the immuneACCESS table is served through TCRdb, limited to in-frame sequences with V and J called. Missing clones are a known gap in these copies; in checked studies unresolved V genes cover under half, and the rest lacks a known reason. V, J and clone size are those of that table, while D and trimming were read from the DNA. The sample yields some 63,000 clones; just under 50% were counted once. The ten most abundant clones make up roughly 0.7% of the sample.

What the work shows at the level of the full study, not this receptor alone: Patients with type 1 diabetes made fewer insertions and deleted more nucleotides at VDJ recombination sites, implying thymic rearrangement abnormalities. In all four CD4+ subsets, TCRB CDR3 length was moderately but significantly shorter in type 1 diabetes patients. Because cDNA was sequenced instead of genomic DNA, highly expressing activated cells could be over-represented, though the groups showed no difference in activation or CD3 levels. PCR may preferentially amplify shorter templates, but because patient and control samples were amplified and corrected together, any resulting skew would affect both groups equally. Only small numbers of individuals were included in the HLA sub-analyses, which left unresolved whether HLA type had any influence on TCRB rearrangement. The naive, central memory and regulatory TCRB repertoires appeared to resemble one another more closely among patients than among healthy donors.

From each donor, a single peripheral blood sample of around 120 mL on average was drawn into heparinised tubes. Using a panel that included CD45RO, CCR7, CD25, CD127, CD95 and CD27, naive, central memory, regulatory and stem cell-like memory CD4+ T cells were sorted on a BD FACSAria II. Every sorted population had a purity above 95%. PBMCs were isolated immediately by Lymphoprep density gradient centrifugation and stained directly without culture. Samples were stained and sorted in pairs, with one healthy donor and one patient per experiment, so that batch effects were minimized. This TCR was sampled from a man between 25 and 39 years old with type 1 diabetes. The sequenced sample was central memory CD4+ T cells from blood. The chain is encoded by TRBV6-1 joined to TRBJ2-1; a tentative D match to TRBD2 spans 6 bases. The CDR3 protein is CASSVGRDVTYNEQFF. At the DNA level, the sequence is TGTGCCAGCAGTGTCGGGCGGGACGTCACCTACAATGAGCAGTTCTTC.